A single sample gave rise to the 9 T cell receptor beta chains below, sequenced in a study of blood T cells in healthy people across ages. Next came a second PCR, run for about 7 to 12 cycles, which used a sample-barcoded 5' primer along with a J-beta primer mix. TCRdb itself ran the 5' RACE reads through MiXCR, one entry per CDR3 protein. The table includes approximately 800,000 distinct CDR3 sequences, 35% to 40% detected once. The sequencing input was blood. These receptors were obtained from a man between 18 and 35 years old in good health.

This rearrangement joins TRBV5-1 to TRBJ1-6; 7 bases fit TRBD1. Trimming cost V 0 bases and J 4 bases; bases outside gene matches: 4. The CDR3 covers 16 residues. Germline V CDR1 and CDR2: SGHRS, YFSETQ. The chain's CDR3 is CASSLEDRTYNSPLHF. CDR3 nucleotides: TGCGCCAGCAGCTTGGAGGACAGGACTTATAATTCACCCCTCCACTTT.

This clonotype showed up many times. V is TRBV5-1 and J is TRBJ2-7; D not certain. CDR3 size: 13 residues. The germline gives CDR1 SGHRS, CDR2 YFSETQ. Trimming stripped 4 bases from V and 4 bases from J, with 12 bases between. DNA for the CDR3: TGCGCCAGCAGCCCCCAAGGAAATTACGAGCAGTACTTC. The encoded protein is CASSPQGNYEQYF.

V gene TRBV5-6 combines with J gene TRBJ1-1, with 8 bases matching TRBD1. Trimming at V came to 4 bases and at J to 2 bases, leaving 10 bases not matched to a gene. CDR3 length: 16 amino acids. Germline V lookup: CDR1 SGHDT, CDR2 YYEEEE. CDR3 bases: TGTGCCAGCAGCACCGATCGACAGGGGATCAACACTGAAGCTTTCTTT. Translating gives CASSTDRQGINTEAFF.

The CDR3 region has the DNA TGTGCCAGCAGCCAAGGAGGCAGGGAAAACTATGGCTACACCTTC. This sequence encodes CASSQGGRENYGYTF. V is TRBV4-2 and J is TRBJ1-2, with TRBD1 as a possible D gene (5 bases). The CDR3 is 15 amino acids. Per the germline V gene, CDR1 is LGHNA and CDR2 is YNFKEQ. Trimming removed 1 base at V and 2 bases at J, with 11 bases between.

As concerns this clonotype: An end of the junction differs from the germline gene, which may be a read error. CDR3 in amino acids: CSTSQLAGVSQETQYF. The CDR3 DNA follows: TGCAGTACTAGTCAACTAGCGGGGGTCTCTCAAGAGACCCAGTACTTC. This chain connects TRBV20-1 to TRBJ2-5; the match to TRBD2 covers 11 bases. CDR3 size: 16 residues. Per germline, CDR1 DFQATT and CDR2 SNEGSKA (reference sequence).

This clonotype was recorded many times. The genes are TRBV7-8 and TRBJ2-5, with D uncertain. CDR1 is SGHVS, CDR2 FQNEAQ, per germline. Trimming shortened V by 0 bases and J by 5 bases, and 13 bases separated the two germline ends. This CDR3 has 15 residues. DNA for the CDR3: TGTGCCAGCAGCTTAGCGTCGCAGCCGAGGGAGACCCAGTACTTC. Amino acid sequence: CASSLASQPRETQYF. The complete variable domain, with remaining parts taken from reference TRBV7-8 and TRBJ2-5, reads GAGVSQSPRYKVAKRGQDVALRCDPISGHVSLFWYQQALGQGPEFLTYFQNEAQLDKSGLPSDRFFAERPEGSVSTLKIQRTQQEDSAVYLCASSLASQPRETQYFGPGTRLLVL.

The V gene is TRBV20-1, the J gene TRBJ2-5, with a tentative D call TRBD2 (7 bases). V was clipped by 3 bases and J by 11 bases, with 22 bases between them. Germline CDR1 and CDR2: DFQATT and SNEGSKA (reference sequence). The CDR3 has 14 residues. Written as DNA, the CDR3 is TGCAGTGCTAGGGTGGGGACTACTAAGGGGGAGCAGTACTTC. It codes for CSARVGTTKGEQYF.

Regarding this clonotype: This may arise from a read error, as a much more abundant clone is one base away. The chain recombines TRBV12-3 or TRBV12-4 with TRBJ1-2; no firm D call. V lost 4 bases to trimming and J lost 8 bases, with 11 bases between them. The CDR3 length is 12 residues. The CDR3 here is CASSSAVRGYTF. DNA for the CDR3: TGTGCCAGCAGTTCCGCGGTCCGCGGCTACACCTTC.

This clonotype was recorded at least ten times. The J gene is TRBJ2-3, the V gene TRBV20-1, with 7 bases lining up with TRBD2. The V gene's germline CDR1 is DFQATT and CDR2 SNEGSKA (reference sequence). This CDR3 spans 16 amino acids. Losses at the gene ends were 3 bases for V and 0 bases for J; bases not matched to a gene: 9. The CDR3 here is CSARPSGPKSTDTQYF. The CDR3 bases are TGCAGTGCTAGGCCTAGCGGACCTAAGAGCACAGATACGCAGTATTTT.